The 25 T cell receptor beta chains listed next were all sequenced from one sample in a study of blood T cell repertoires in COVID-19. Assay used: immunoSEQ multiplex PCR; TCRdb lists only in-frame clones, some missing. The repertoire has about 300,000 clones, 90% of them found once; the top ten carry 3.5% to 5%. The sequencing input was PBMCs or T cells enriched from blood (not recorded which). Every receptor here comes from a woman under 30 with acute COVID-19.

The genes are TRBV19 and TRBJ1-1; TRBD1 matches 7 bases. CDR3 size: 16 residues. Germline CDR1 and CDR2: LNHDA and SQIVND (reference sequence). With 4 bases clipped from V and 4 bases from J, the junction kept 12 bases outside the gene matches. DNA for the CDR3: TGTGCCAGTAGTAAAGGAAAGGACCAGGGGGGCACTGAAGCTTTCTTT. Amino acids: CASSKGKDQGGTEAFF.

The V gene is TRBV27, the J gene TRBJ1-2, with a weak D call TRBD1 (5 bases). The ends were cut back, 6 bases at V and 3 bases at J, with 17 bases in the middle. The germline CDR1 and CDR2 sequences are MNHEY and SMNVEV (reference sequence). The length of the CDR3 is 15 residues. CDR3 coding DNA: TGTGCCAGCAGCACCCGAGGGACGGGAGACTATGGCTACACCTTC. This encodes CASSTRGTGDYGYTF.

The genes are TRBV7-3 and TRBJ2-1, with 7 nucleotides matching TRBD2. Germline V gives CDR1 SGHTA, CDR2 FQGTGA. This CDR3 comprises 17 residues. The trim removed 5 bases at V and 1 base at J, leaving 11 bases unmatched. The CDR3 reads CASSPNGGSGSYNEQFF. The CDR3 DNA reads TGTGCCAGCAGCCCGAACGGGGGGTCCGGGTCCTACAATGAGCAGTTCTTC.

This clone was seen only a few times. The chain employs TRBV29-1 and TRBJ1-4, with no clear D. The V end was cut by 3 bases, the J end by 10 bases, with 12 bases between. Germline loops: CDR1 SQVTM, CDR2 ANQGSEA. The CDR3 length is 12 residues. CDR3 sequence reads: CSVDRTEGKLFF. The CDR3 bases are TGCAGCGTTGACCGGACTGAGGGAAAACTGTTTTTT.

This chain links TRBV7-9 with TRBJ2-3, with 12 bases identical to TRBD2. This CDR3 comprises 18 residues. Germline V gives CDR1 SEHNR, CDR2 FQNEAQ (reference sequence). J was trimmed by 0 bases and V by 2 bases; bases with no gene match: 6. CDR3 amino acids: CASSLLWTSGISTDTQYF. CDR3 DNA sequence: TGTGCCAGCAGCTTACTGTGGACTAGCGGGATCAGCACAGATACGCAGTATTTT.

The chain carries TRBV4-2 and TRBJ1-1; D unresolved. V gave up 1 base and J gave up 2 bases, with 5 bases separating them. This CDR3 spans 13 amino acids. The V gene's germline CDR1 is LGHNA and CDR2 YNFKEQ. CDR3 residues: CASSQGHNTEAFF. In nucleotides, the CDR3 is TGTGCCAGCAGCCAAGGACATAACACTGAAGCTTTCTTT.

This chain connects TRBV27 to TRBJ1-1, with 9 bases that match TRBD1. The junction had 17 bases not matched to a gene; V was cut back by 7 bases and J by 5 bases. CDR3 length: 17 amino acids. Germline V gene sequence: CDR1 MNHEY, CDR2 SMNVEV (reference sequence). CDR3 bases: TGTGCCAGCACCAGACAGGGGGTCGTTTTTGGTGGGACTGAAGCTTTCTTT. It translates to CASTRQGVVFGGTEAFF.

This chain connects TRBV4-2 to TRBJ2-3; 10 bases line up with TRBD2. The CDR3 runs to 15 residues. Germline loops: CDR1 LGHNA, CDR2 YNFKEQ. V gave up 3 bases and J gave up 5 bases; unmatched junction bases: 5. The CDR3 sequence: CASSQLAGEVDTQYF. DNA of the CDR3: TGTGCCAGCAGCCAGCTAGCGGGAGAGGTAGATACGCAGTATTTT.

The rearrangement joins TRBV11-3 to TRBJ1-6; D not resolved. CDR3 length equals 15 residues. V was cut by 5 bases and J by 0 bases, with 8 bases left in between. Germline V gives CDR1 SGHNT, CDR2 YENEEA. CDR3 DNA: TGTGCCAGCAGCCTGAGGAGCTCCTATAATTCACCCCTCCACTTT. Its protein product is CASSLRSSYNSPLHF.

The rearrangement links TRBV21-1 to TRBJ1-2; the table names TRBD1, a call not compared with the DNA. TRBV21-1 counts as a pseudogene. This CDR3 contains 15 residues. The CDR3 reads CASPSQGAEGGGYTF. CDR3 DNA sequence: TGTGCCAGTCCCTCACAGGGGGCAGAGGGAGGTGGCTACACCTTC.

CDR3 DNA: TGTGCCAGTAGTATTAGTTTGGTAAGACAGATAAATCAGCCCCAGCATTTT. Amino acids: CASSISLVRQINQPQHF. The chain joins TRBV19 to TRBJ1-5, with D possibly TRBD1 on 5 matching bases. Germline CDR1 is LNHDA and CDR2 is SQIVND (reference sequence). The CDR3 sequence is 17 residues long. V lost 3 bases to trimming and J lost 4 bases, with 19 bases between them.

The chain joins TRBV27 to TRBJ2-7; 7 bases are shared with TRBD1. V was pared by 4 bases and J by 0 bases, with 0 bases of the junction left unmatched. The germline V gene encodes CDR1 MNHEY and CDR2 SMNVEV (reference sequence). This CDR3 is 13 amino acids long. CDR3 region: CASSWDSSYEQYF. Here the CDR3 DNA reads TGTGCCAGCAGTTGGGACAGCTCCTACGAGCAGTACTTC.

The chain's CDR3 is CASSPVTGPYEQYF. The CDR3 coding sequence is TGTGCCAGCAGTCCCGTGACAGGGCCCTACGAGCAGTACTTC. The chain uses TRBV6-5 and TRBJ2-7; 7 bases line up with TRBD1. This CDR3 region has 14 residues. J gave up 2 bases and V 5 bases, and 6 bases lay outside the gene matches. Germline lookup yields CDR1 MNHEY and CDR2 SVGAGI.

The chain employs TRBV7-2 and TRBJ2-7; the match to TRBD1 covers 8 bases. CDR3 length equals 15 residues. The V and J ends lost 5 bases and 6 bases, in that order; junction bases with no gene match: 12. Germline CDR1 is SGHTA and CDR2 is FQGNSA. In DNA, the CDR3 is TGTGCCAGCAGCCCAGGACAGGGTTGGACCTCCGAGCAGTACTTC. It specifies CASSPGQGWTSEQYF.

This chain connects TRBV7-2 to TRBJ2-2, with D tentatively TRBD1 (6 bases). With 5 bases removed from V and 1 base from J, the gap between germline ends came to 14 bases. Germline V lookup: CDR1 SGHTA, CDR2 FQGNSA. The CDR3 is made up of 16 amino acids. The CDR3 protein is CASSPLGAMNTGELFF. The CDR3 DNA reads TGTGCCAGCAGCCCCTTGGGGGCCATGAACACCGGGGAGCTGTTTTTT. Together with reference TRBV7-2 and TRBJ2-2, the CDR3 gives the full variable domain: GAGVSQSPSNKVTEKGKDVELRCDPISGHTALYWYRQSLGQGLEFLIYFQGNSAPDKSGLPSDRFSAERTGGSVSTLTIQRTQQEDSAVYLCASSPLGAMNTGELFFGEGSRLTVL.

The chain uses TRBV28 and TRBJ1-2, with D maybe TRBD1 (6 bases). This CDR3 is 14 amino acids long. The V end was cut by 6 bases, the J end by 8 bases, with 19 bases between. Germline CDR1 is MDHEN and CDR2 is SYDVKM. In DNA form, the CDR3 reads TGTGCCAGCAGCCTCCAGACAGGAATAAAGGGCTACACCTTC. Its protein product is CASSLQTGIKGYTF.

The count of this clone is one. The rearrangement links TRBV28 to TRBJ1-5; 10 bases are a match to TRBD1. CDR3 length: 17 residues. V trimming: 3 bases; J trimming: 0 bases; junction bases outside the gene matches: 5. The germline V gene has CDR1 MDHEN and CDR2 SYDVKM. The CDR3 sequence: CASSFRTGGDSNQPQHF. For the CDR3, the DNA is TGTGCCAGCAGTTTTCGGACAGGGGGTGATAGCAATCAGCCCCAGCATTTT.

The CDR3 loop reads CASIPQGNTDTQYF. For the CDR3, the DNA is TGTGCCAGCATCCCACAGGGGAACACAGATACGCAGTATTTT. The chain links TRBV2 to TRBJ2-3; 7 bases fit TRBD1. V shed 7 bases and J 2 bases; nucleotides not matched to a gene: 6. Germline assignment: CDR1 SNHLY and CDR2 FYNNEI. There are 14 residues in the CDR3.

The genes are TRBV28 and TRBJ2-1; D may be TRBD2 (5 bases). Per germline, CDR1 MDHEN and CDR2 SYDVKM. Between the trimmed V and J ends, which lost 3 bases and 2 bases, there was a span of 17 bases. This CDR3 is built from 17 residues. The CDR3 nucleotides read TGTGCCAGCAGTTTTCGGGAAGGGATCAGACCCTACAATGAGCAGTTCTTC. Its translation: CASSFREGIRPYNEQFF.

The rearrangement joins TRBV29-1 to TRBJ2-5, with 8 bases matching TRBD2. CDR3 length: 12 amino acids. The V and J ends lost 5 bases and 7 bases, in that order; junction bases with no gene match: 6. Germline V gene lookup returns CDR1 SQVTM and CDR2 ANQGSEA. The CDR3 region is CSVLSGSWTQYF. CDR3 nucleotide sequence: TGCAGCGTTCTGAGCGGGAGTTGGACCCAGTACTTC.

This CDR3 reads CASSMKREGQIGDTQYF. The CDR3 DNA sequence: TGTGCCAGTAGTATGAAACGGGAGGGCCAGATTGGAGATACGCAGTATTTT. The V and J genes are TRBV19 and TRBJ2-3; 8 bases line up with TRBD2. J was trimmed by 5 bases and V by 3 bases; bases with no gene match: 13. Looked up from germline, CDR1 is LNHDA and CDR2 is SQIVND (reference sequence). The CDR3 runs to 17 residues.

The gene calls are TRBV30 and TRBJ2-1, with 10 positions matching TRBD2. Trimming removed 2 bases from V and 12 bases from J; junction bases left unmatched: 7. Germline V CDR1 and CDR2: GTSNPN, SVGIG (reference sequence). CDR3 size: 13 residues. Written as DNA, the CDR3 is TGTGCCTGGAGTAGCGGGAGGGCAAAAGGGCAGTTCTTC. Residues: CAWSSGRAKGQFF.

The rearrangement joins TRBV7-3 to TRBJ2-3; possibly TRBD2 for D (6 bases). CDR1 is SGHTA, CDR2 FQGTGA, per germline. V lost 2 bases to trimming and J lost 3 bases, with 12 bases between them. The CDR3 length is 15 residues. CDR3 loop: CASSLGTSWTDTQYF. In nucleotides, the CDR3 is TGTGCCAGCAGCTTAGGGACTTCCTGGACAGATACGCAGTATTTT. Looking up the rest from reference TRBV7-3 and TRBJ2-3 gives the full variable domain: GAGVSQTPSNKVTEKGKYVELRCDPISGHTALYWYRQSLGQGPEFLIYFQGTGAADDSGLPNDRFFAVRPEGSVSTLKIQRTERGDSAVYLCASSLGTSWTDTQYFGPGTRLTVL.

This chain connects TRBV27 to TRBJ2-1; maybe TRBD1 (5 bases). Between the trimmed V and J ends, which lost 6 bases and 6 bases, there was a span of 21 bases. The CDR3 loop spans 16 amino acids. Germline values: CDR1 MNHEY, CDR2 SMNVEV (reference sequence). CDR3 sequence: CASRDFDSPAINEQFF. CDR3 nucleotides: TGTGCCAGCAGAGACTTCGACAGTCCAGCCATCAATGAGCAGTTCTTC.

The CDR3 DNA sequence: TGTGCCAGCAGTCCATTGGACAGCATGAACACTGAAGCTTTCTTT. Protein sequence: CASSPLDSMNTEAFF. The chain recombines TRBV28 with TRBJ1-1; perhaps TRBD1 as D (6 bases). The germline CDR1 and CDR2 sequences are MDHEN and SYDVKM. This CDR3 comprises 15 residues. V was clipped by 5 bases and J by 0 bases, with 13 bases between them.